One and the same sample provided the 31 T cell receptor beta chains below, sequenced in a study of blood T cell repertoires in COVID-19. Assay: immunoSEQ multiplex PCR; the TCRdb copy retains only in-frame clones and omits some. This table holds about 250,000 clones, approximately 86% found once. The sequenced sample consisted of PBMCs or T cells enriched from blood (not recorded which). The receptors were gathered from a woman aged 25 to 39 with acute COVID-19.

The chain joins TRBV2 to TRBJ2-7; 10 bases agree with TRBD1. Germline V CDR1 and CDR2: SNHLY, FYNNEI. The CDR3 is 14 residues long. The V and J ends lost 6 bases and 5 bases, in that order; junction bases with no gene match: 7. The CDR3 bases are TGTGCCAGCAGATACTTGGGACAGGGGAACGAGCAGTACTTC. It specifies CASRYLGQGNEQYF.

The chain employs TRBV19 and TRBJ1-2; TRBD1 matches at 10 bases. Trimming removed 3 bases from V and 8 bases from J; junction bases left unmatched: 3. Germline values: CDR1 LNHDA, CDR2 SQIVND (reference sequence). This CDR3 has 13 amino acids. As DNA, the CDR3 is TGTGCCAGTAGTATCGACAGGGGGCACGGCTACACCTTC. The encoded protein is CASSIDRGHGYTF.

The chain employs TRBV28 and TRBJ2-7, with a possible D match to TRBD2 (6 bases). Germline V CDR1 and CDR2: MDHEN, SYDVKM. V lost 5 bases and J 0 bases, leaving 14 bases between the germline ends. The CDR3 is 15 residues long. The CDR3 is CASSKPAGFSYEQYF. As DNA, the CDR3 is TGTGCCAGCAGTAAACCAGCGGGCTTCTCCTACGAGCAGTACTTC.

The chain joins TRBV5-5 to TRBJ1-3; D is possibly TRBD1 (5 bases). Trimming took off 1 base at V and 8 bases at J, with 19 bases between the two ends. The CDR3 consists of 16 residues. Germline CDR1 and CDR2: SGHKS and YYEKEE (reference sequence). The CDR3 reads CASSLRSPGEAYTIYF. For the CDR3, the DNA is TGTGCCAGCAGCTTGCGTTCTCCGGGGGAAGCCTACACCATATATTTT.

This clone was detected once. The CDR3 is CASSLSGGRGELFF. The CDR3 coding sequence is TGTGCCAGCAGTTTATCCGGGGGGCGAGGGGAGCTGTTTTTT. This sequence joins TRBV27 and TRBJ2-2; a weak D match, TRBD2 (7 bases). The CDR3 has 14 amino acids. Germline CDR1 reads MNHEY; CDR2 reads SMNVEV (reference sequence). With 0 bases removed from V and 8 bases from J, the gap between germline ends came to 10 bases.

V is TRBV7-2 and J is TRBJ2-4; D remains ambiguous. The V end lost 5 bases, the J end lost 4 bases, and 3 bases lay between the germline ends. There are 11 residues in the CDR3. CDR1 SGHTA and CDR2 FQGNSA come from the germline V gene. In DNA form, the CDR3 reads TGTGCCAGCAGCGTAAAAAACATTCAGTACTTC. Amino acids: CASSVKNIQYF. Supplemented by reference TRBV7-2 and TRBJ2-4, the full variable domain reads GAGVSQSPSNKVTEKGKDVELRCDPISGHTALYWYRQSLGQGLEFLIYFQGNSAPDKSGLPSDRFSAERTGGSVSTLTIQRTQQEDSAVYLCASSVKNIQYFGAGTRLSVL.

This chain uses TRBV15 with TRBJ1-2; a possible D gene is TRBD1 (5 bases). This CDR3 comprises 15 residues. V was trimmed by 0 bases and J by 1 base, leaving 9 bases between them. CDR1 is LNHNV, CDR2 YYDKDF, per germline (reference sequence). The CDR3 DNA reads as TGTGCCACCAGCAGAGAGGTAGGGGATAACTATGGCTACACCTTC. This gives the protein CATSREVGDNYGYTF.

This clone showed up just a few times. The genes are TRBV7-2 and TRBJ1-6; 7 bases align to TRBD1. V trimming: 2 bases; J trimming: 8 bases; junction bases outside the gene matches: 6. Germline-derived CDR1 and CDR2 are SGHTA and FQGNSA. This CDR3 is 15 amino acids long. CDR3 sequence (DNA): TGTGCCAGCAGCTTAACGGGACAGACAGATTCACCCCTCCACTTT. The encoded protein is CASSLTGQTDSPLHF.

The J gene is TRBJ1-2, the V gene TRBV2; the D gene is possibly TRBD1 (6 bases). V gave up 3 bases and J gave up 4 bases, with 12 bases separating them. The CDR3 has 14 amino acids. The germline V gene encodes CDR1 SNHLY and CDR2 FYNNEI. The CDR3 region is CASSETGTGYGYTF. The CDR3 bases are TGTGCCAGCAGTGAGACAGGCACCGGCTATGGCTACACCTTC.

The table lists this clone with a few counts. V gene TRBV7-2 combines with J gene TRBJ1-5, with TRBD1 identical over 10 bases. The CDR3 is 15 amino acids. V trimming: 4 bases; J trimming: 3 bases; junction bases outside the gene matches: 3. Germline V CDR1 and CDR2: SGHTA, FQGNSA. The DNA of the CDR3 is TGTGCCAGCAGCTGGGACAGGGGAAACAATCAGCCCCAGCATTTT. Its protein product is CASSWDRGNNQPQHF.

This clone appeared once. The J gene is TRBJ2-3, the V gene TRBV7-3; 8 bases align to TRBD2. Trimming removed 6 bases from V and 0 bases from J; junction bases left unmatched: 5. This CDR3 is built from 15 residues. Germline V gene sequence: CDR1 SGHTA, CDR2 FQGTGA. CDR3 sequence (DNA): TGTGCCAGCAGATTTAGCGGGGCCAGCACAGATACGCAGTATTTT. This encodes CASRFSGASTDTQYF.

V gene TRBV9 combines with J gene TRBJ1-1; 8 bases agree with TRBD1. The CDR3 totals 13 residues. From germline, CDR1 is SGDLS and CDR2 YYNGEE. J gave up 4 bases and V 3 bases, and 2 bases lay outside the gene matches. Here the CDR3 reads CASSDTGGTEAFF. CDR3 DNA sequence: TGTGCCAGCAGCGACACAGGGGGCACTGAAGCTTTCTTT.

This clone was picked up one time. The chain combines TRBV5-8 with TRBJ2-3, with 11 bases lining up with TRBD2. J lost 0 bases, V lost 1 base, and 7 bases had no gene match. The CDR3 covers 18 residues. CDR1 is SGHTS and CDR2 is YDEGEE in the germline V gene. The CDR3, as DNA: TGTGCCAGCAGCTTGCTATTGGGACTAGCGGTGAGCACAGATACGCAGTATTTT. Translated: CASSLLLGLAVSTDTQYF.

This rearrangement joins TRBV2 to TRBJ2-3; 9 positions agree with TRBD2. Germline trimming cut 3 bases from V and 2 bases from J; bases unmatched to any gene: 3. The CDR3 consists of 15 residues. From germline, CDR1 is SNHLY and CDR2 FYNNEI. In DNA, the CDR3 is TGTGCCAGCAGTGAGCCTAGCGGGGACACAGATACGCAGTATTTT. It translates to CASSEPSGDTDTQYF.

The genes are TRBV6-5 and TRBJ1-1; 8 nucleotides line up with TRBD1. The CDR3 loop spans 15 amino acids. The V segment lost 2 bases and the J segment 6 bases; nucleotides outside the gene matches: 8. The germline V gene has CDR1 MNHEY and CDR2 SVGAGI. CDR3 amino acids: CASSYPDRDGAEAFF. The CDR3, as DNA: TGTGCCAGCAGTTACCCGGACAGGGATGGTGCTGAAGCTTTCTTT.

This clone has just one count. This sequence joins TRBV10-3 and TRBJ2-1; no clear D. Germline V gene data show CDR1 as ENHRY and CDR2 as SYGVKD. Between the trimmed V and J ends, which lost 2 bases and 13 bases, there was a span of 15 bases. The length of the CDR3 is 13 residues. CDR3 amino acids: CAISEPPLEIQFF. The CDR3 DNA is TGTGCCATCAGTGAGCCCCCGCTCGAGATACAGTTCTTC.

The chain joins TRBV6-5 to TRBJ1-3; D is undetermined. The V end lost 6 bases, the J end lost 1 base, and 13 bases lay between the germline ends. CDR1 and CDR2 (germline): MNHEY, SVGAGI. The CDR3 has 15 residues. The CDR3 here is CASSNQRGSGNTIYF. CDR3 in DNA: TGTGCCAGCAGCAACCAAAGAGGTTCTGGAAACACCATATATTTT.

V usage is TRBV7-2 and J usage is TRBJ2-3, with TRBD2 matching over 9 bases. Looked up from germline, CDR1 is SGHTA and CDR2 is FQGNSA. The trim removed 5 bases at V and 3 bases at J, leaving 6 bases unmatched. This CDR3 has 15 residues. The CDR3 here is CASSARGGGTDTQYF. The CDR3 DNA reads as TGTGCCAGCAGCGCGCGGGGGGGCGGGACAGATACGCAGTATTTT.

This sequence joins TRBV14 and TRBJ2-7; 7 bases align to TRBD1. This CDR3 has 14 residues. Unmatched junction bases numbered 5, after V lost 5 bases and J lost 1 base. The V gene's germline CDR1 is SGHDN and CDR2 FVKESK. The CDR3 sequence: CASSYRQGSYEQYF. As DNA, the CDR3 is TGTGCCAGCAGCTACCGACAGGGATCCTACGAGCAGTACTTC.

This clone has only one observation. This chain joins TRBV19 and TRBJ2-1; TRBD2 agrees at 8 bases. CDR3 length: 13 amino acids. Trimming removed 5 bases from V and 8 bases from J; junction bases left unmatched: 5. Germline CDR1 and CDR2: LNHDA and SQIVND (reference sequence). CDR3 nucleotides: TGTGCCAGTAGTGACGGGACTAGGGATGAGCAGTTCTTC. This gives the protein CASSDGTRDEQFF.

The chain employs TRBV2 and TRBJ1-5; D is uncertain. Per germline, CDR1 SNHLY and CDR2 FYNNEI. V lost 6 bases and J lost 0, with 6 bases in between. The CDR3 has 13 residues. Written as DNA, the CDR3 is TGTGCCAGCAGAGACATTAGCAATCAGCCCCAGCATTTT. Translating it yields CASRDISNQPQHF.

The gene calls are TRBV11-2 and TRBJ1-1; the D gene is possibly TRBD1 (6 bases). Trimming removed 1 base at V and 7 bases at J, with 16 bases between. Germline V gene lookup returns CDR1 SGHAT and CDR2 FQNNGV. This CDR3 contains 15 residues. The CDR3 is CASSLAPQGVGEAFF. CDR3 in DNA: TGTGCCAGCAGCTTAGCCCCACAGGGAGTCGGTGAAGCTTTCTTT.

This chain uses TRBV18 with TRBJ1-4; 7 positions agree with TRBD1. The CDR3 extends over 15 amino acids. J gave up 3 bases and V 0 bases, and 1 base lay outside the gene matches. Germline V gene sequence: CDR1 KGHSH, CDR2 LQKENI. CDR3 in DNA: TGTGCCAGCTCACCACCGGGACAGCCTAATGAAAAACTGTTTTTT. It yields the protein CASSPPGQPNEKLFF.

This clone was observed a few times. This chain links TRBV10-1 with TRBJ1-2; D is perhaps TRBD1 (6 bases). V was pared by 10 bases and J by 8 bases, with 14 bases between. Germline values: CDR1 WNHNN, CDR2 SYGVQD (reference sequence). This CDR3 region has 11 residues. CDR3 sequence (DNA): TGCGCCACCCAGGGGAGTCGGGGCTACACCTTC. This gives the protein CATQGSRGYTF.

The CDR3, as DNA: TGTGCCACCAGCGGTTCGGGACTAACTAATGAAAAACTGTTTTTT. This gives the protein CATSGSGLTNEKLFF. The V gene is TRBV15, the J gene TRBJ1-4, with D perhaps matching TRBD1 (5 bases). Germline CDR1 LNHNV, CDR2 YYDKDF (reference sequence). V was trimmed by 5 bases and J by 1 base, leaving 11 bases between them. There are 15 residues in the CDR3.

The rearrangement links TRBV11-2 to TRBJ1-6; TRBD1 matches 8 bases. The CDR3 runs 15 residues. V dropped 6 bases and J dropped 5; count of bases not matched to a gene: 6. The germline CDR1 and CDR2 sequences are SGHAT and FQNNGV. CDR3 DNA sequence: TGTGCCAGCAGACGGACAGGGCGGGATAATTCACCCCTCCACTTT. Encoded protein: CASRRTGRDNSPLHF. Combining the CDR3 with reference TRBV11-2 and TRBJ1-6 gives the whole variable domain EAGVAQSPRYKIIEKRQSVAFWCNPISGHATLYWYQQILGQGPKLLIQFQNNGVVDDSQLPKDRFSAERLKGVDSTLKIQPAKLEDSAVYLCASRRTGRDNSPLHFGNGTRLTVT.

The chain couples TRBV7-3 to TRBJ2-7; 9 nucleotides agree with TRBD1. With V trimmed by 5 bases and J by 6 bases, 8 bases remained unmatched. The germline CDR1 and CDR2 sequences are SGHTA and FQGTGA. This CDR3 spans 14 amino acids. This chain's CDR3 is CASSRGDRVGEQYF. The CDR3 region has the DNA TGTGCCAGCAGCCGCGGGGACAGGGTAGGCGAGCAGTACTTC.

The chain is built from TRBV19 and TRBJ1-5; D is uncertain. Germline V gene sequence: CDR1 LNHDA, CDR2 SQIVND (reference sequence). The CDR3 contains 15 residues. Trimming removed 3 bases from V and 3 bases from J, with 12 bases in between. The CDR3 spells CASSIPGPPNQPQHF. The CDR3 DNA reads TGTGCCAGTAGTATCCCAGGTCCCCCCAATCAGCCCCAGCATTTT.

V usage is TRBV4-2 and J usage is TRBJ1-4, with D perhaps TRBD1 (5 bases). The CDR3 contains 14 residues. CDR1 is LGHNA and CDR2 is YNFKEQ in the germline V gene. V gave up 2 bases and J gave up 6 bases, with 10 bases separating them. CDR3 residues: CASSQTQDHEKLFF. The CDR3 DNA is TGTGCCAGCAGCCAAACACAGGACCATGAAAAACTGTTTTTT.

The V call is TRBV2, the J call TRBJ1-1; D call uncertain. Germline V gives CDR1 SNHLY, CDR2 FYNNEI. The CDR3 length is 14 residues. V shed 7 bases and J shed 5 bases, with 17 bases lying between them. CDR3 sequence reads: CASTERWGGTEAFF. The CDR3 bases are TGTGCCAGCACTGAGCGGTGGGGAGGTACTGAAGCTTTCTTT.

This clone showed up just a few times. V gene TRBV29-1 combines with J gene TRBJ1-5; TRBD1 matches 7 bases. The CDR3 consists of 13 residues. The junction had 6 bases not matched to a gene; V was cut back by 6 bases and J by 4 bases. Germline V CDR1 and CDR2: SQVTM, ANQGSEA. The CDR3 DNA is TGCAGCGTACAACTACAGGGGAATCAGCCCCAGCATTTT. This gives the protein CSVQLQGNQPQHF.